The 19 T cell receptor delta chains below come from one sample, sequenced in a study of gamma-delta T cells after stem cell transplantation listed by TCRdb under 2016. Library generation was performed with RT-PCR. The run used an Illumina MiSeq. TCRdb called clones afresh from the public reads with CATT; identical DNA rows were later merged. In this sample the table shows 15,000 to 19,000 delta-chain clones, about 8.6% of which occur a single time. Of the sample, 62% falls within the top ten clones. The sample was gamma-delta T cells. The receptors derive from a human donor. It is not recorded whose cells these are; they may come from a transplant donor.

The genes are TRDV2 and TRDJ3; 11 nucleotides match TRDD3. The CDR3 length is 20 residues. CDR1 and CDR2 from the germline V gene are GEAIGNYY and EKD. V lost 4 bases to trimming and J lost 18 bases; unmatched junction nucleotides: 28. The CDR3 coding sequence is TGTGCCTGTGAACTAGTCCTGGGGGATACAAGCTCCTGGGACACCCGCCCGATGTTTTTC. This codes for CACELVLGDTSSWDTRPMFF.

A word on this clone: This DNA's translation differs at residue 3 from TCRdb's protein, which comes from a much larger clone; a read error is likely, and the protein shown is translated from the DNA. The chain joins TRDV2 to TRDJ1; the D gene is possibly TRDD3 (6 bases). CDR1 and CDR2 (germline): GEAIGNYY, EKD. This CDR3 has 15 amino acids. The CDR3 DNA is TGTGCCTATGACATAGGCCGGGGGACAACCGATAAACTCATCTTT. Translated: CAYDIGRGTTDKLIF.

As concerns this clone: A far larger clone differs by one base, so this is likely a read error. The same CDR3 can be traced to other DNA sequences in this sample. The rearrangement links TRDV1 to TRDJ1; 11 bases match TRDD3. This CDR3 contains 19 residues. Trimming removed 4 bases from V and 3 bases from J; junction bases left unmatched: 16. Germline V gene data show CDR1 as TSWWSYY and CDR2 as QGS. CDR3: CALGVLGLFSGGYPDKLIF. CDR3 sequence (DNA): TGTGCTCTTGGGGTACTTGGCCTTTTTTCTGGGGGATACCCCGATAAACTCATCTTT.

Comment on this clone: A far bigger clonotype differs at one base, so this is likely a read error. The same CDR3 is also encoded by other DNA sequences in this sample. V usage is TRDV1 and J usage is TRDJ1, with 9 bases identical to TRDD3. The CDR3 covers 19 residues. From germline, CDR1 is TSWWSYY and CDR2 QGS. The CDR3 region has the DNA TGTGCTCTCGGGGCCACCCGCCGAATGGGGGATATGTACACCGATAAACTCATCTTT. Protein product: CALGATRRMGDMYTDKLIF.

This clone was counted only a few times. This may be a read error, as it is one base from a much larger clone. Other DNA sequences in the same sample also yield this CDR3. This rearrangement joins TRDV1 to TRDJ1, with 8 positions matching TRDD3. CDR3 length: 24 amino acids. V was pared by 1 base and J by 0 bases, with 28 bases of the junction left unmatched. The germline V gene has CDR1 TSWWSYY and CDR2 QGS. CDR3 DNA sequence: TGTGCTCTTGGGGAACCCTTAATTTCCTGGGAGTTTCGAGCGCTGGGGGAGTACACCGATAAACTCATCTTT. It specifies CALGEPLISWEFRALGEYTDKLIF.

As for this clone: The mismatch at residue 3 between this DNA's translation and the TCRdb protein of a much larger clone likely reflects a read error; the protein shown is translated from the DNA. The rearrangement links TRDV2 to TRDJ1, with 7 positions matching TRDD3. CDR1 and CDR2 (germline): GEAIGNYY, EKD. The CDR3 is 20 residues long. As DNA, the CDR3 is TGTGCCGGTGACACTCTACCTTCTAGGGCTGGGGGCTCGTACACCGATAAACTCATCTTT. Encoded protein: CAGDTLPSRAGGSYTDKLIF.

This clone was seen only a few times. The amino acid sequence in TCRdb belongs to a much larger clone and departs from this DNA's translation at residue 16, likely a sequencing read error; the sequence shown is translated from the DNA. CDR3 amino acids: CACDTGRAQRGDRSGQLIF. The CDR3 DNA is TGTGCCTGTGACACCGGTAGGGCTCAGCGGGGGGATAGAAGCGGTCAACTCATCTTT. V and J are TRDV2 and TRDJ1, with 8 bases identical to TRDD3. The germline CDR1 and CDR2 sequences are GEAIGNYY and EKD. The length of the CDR3 is 19 residues. With 0 bases clipped from V and 9 bases from J, the junction kept 23 bases outside the gene matches.

The rearrangement links TRDV2 to TRDJ1, with a tentative D call TRDD2 (7 bases). V gave up 6 bases and J gave up 11 bases, with 42 bases separating them. Per germline, CDR1 GEAIGNYY and CDR2 EKD. The CDR3 totals 20 residues. The CDR3 coding sequence is TGTGCCTGTTACCAAATTCCTACAGGGGCCTGGGGACCCTACACCGATCATCTCATCTTT. This gives the protein CACYQIPTGAWGPYTDHLIF.

A remark on this clone: The amino acid sequence in TCRdb belongs to a much larger clone and departs from this DNA's translation at residue 10, likely a sequencing read error; the sequence shown is translated from the DNA. V usage is TRDV2 and J usage is TRDJ1; 10 bases align to TRDD3. The V gene's germline CDR1 is GEAIGNYY and CDR2 EKD. The CDR3 spans 18 residues. V dropped 0 bases and J dropped 2; count of bases not matched to a gene: 11. The CDR3 nucleotides read TGTGCCTGTGACACCCTCAAATTCCAGGGGGATACGACCGATAAACTCATCTTT. Translated: CACDTLKFQGDTTDKLIF.

Points on this clone: The protein TCRdb gives is from a much larger clone and does not agree with this DNA's translation at residue 4, likely a read error; the protein shown here comes from the DNA. The chain has TRDV2 and TRDJ1; tentatively, D is TRDD3 (6 bases). V lost 5 bases to trimming and J lost 0 bases, with 15 bases between them. This CDR3 spans 15 amino acids. CDR1 GEAIGNYY and CDR2 EKD come from the germline V gene. This chain's CDR3 is CACASVVGDTDKLIF. Here the CDR3 DNA reads TGTGCCTGTGCCTCCGTGGTGGGGGACACCGATAAACTCATCTTT.

The rearrangement links TRDV2 to TRDJ3; tentatively, D is TRDD3 (5 bases). Germline CDR1 GEAIGNYY, CDR2 EKD. Deletions cut 0 bases from V and 19 bases from J, with 33 bases between. The CDR3 sequence is 19 residues long. The CDR3 here is CACDTGEESNSWDTPNMFF. In DNA, the CDR3 is TGTGCCTGTGACACCGGCGAGGAATCCAACTCCTGGGACACCCCGAATATGTTTTTC.

On this clone itself: TCRdb attributes to this sequence the protein of a much larger clone, which differs from the DNA translation at residue 3; a read error is likely, and the protein displayed is translated from the DNA. The rearrangement joins TRDV2 to TRDJ1; TRDD3 is a possible D gene (5 bases). The CDR3 runs to 16 residues. Germline V gives CDR1 GEAIGNYY, CDR2 EKD. The CDR3 loop is CASDTVSGQRGPVLIF. CDR3 bases: TGTGCCAGTGACACGGTGTCTGGTCAACGGGGGCCCGTACTCATCTTT.

This chain uses TRDV2 with TRDJ1; tentative D call: TRDD3 (6 bases). The J call may be incorrect, as the DNA end agrees better with TRDJ2. The CDR3 contains 18 residues. CDR1 and CDR2 from the germline V gene are GEAIGNYY and EKD. The CDR3, as DNA: TGTGCCTGTGACACCGTTGGGGGTCCCCCCTATTCGACCGATCAACTCTTCTTT. It yields the protein CACDTVGGPPYSTDQLFF.

Judged by abundance, this clone is medium-sized. A single base separates this from a much larger clone, so it may be a read error. The chain has TRDV2 and TRDJ1; 10 nucleotides agree with TRDD3. The CDR3 runs to 18 residues. Germline V gives CDR1 GEAIGNYY, CDR2 EKD. The ends lost 2 bases at V and 0 bases at J; junction bases unmatched: 11. DNA of the CDR3: TGTGCCTGTGACAGAGAGGGGGATACGCGATCTTACACCGATAAACTCATCTTT. Protein product: CACDREGDTRSYTDKLIF.

In its sample, this clone was seen a few times. TCRdb's listed protein matches a much larger clone and diverges from this DNA's translation at residue 6, likely through a read error; the protein shown comes from the DNA. The rearrangement joins TRDV2 to TRDJ1, with TRDD3 matching over 8 bases. The CDR3 has 15 amino acids. In germline, CDR1 is GEAIGNYY, CDR2 EKD. The ends lost 3 bases at V and 5 bases at J; junction bases unmatched: 10. CDR3 loop: CACDRMGDSGDKLIF. DNA for the CDR3: TGTGCCTGTGACCGAATGGGGGATTCCGGAGATAAACTCATCTTT.

The rearrangement uses TRDV2 and TRDJ1; 11 positions agree with TRDD3. The CDR3 spans 18 residues. V trimming: 0 bases; J trimming: 8 bases; junction bases outside the gene matches: 16. Germline CDR1 is GEAIGNYY and CDR2 is EKD. The CDR3 is CACDTADGRLGDKKKLIF. The DNA of the CDR3 is TGTGCCTGTGACACCGCCGACGGTAGACTGGGGGATAAAAAGAAACTCATCTTT.

A few counts support this clone. A much larger clone is a single base away; this may be a read error. The chain links TRDV2 to TRDJ1; a possible D gene is TRDD3 (6 bases). This CDR3 region has 14 residues. From germline, CDR1 is GEAIGNYY and CDR2 EKD. CDR3 residues: CACDTRGETVKLIF. The CDR3 DNA reads as TGTGCCTGTGACACGCGGGGGGAGACCGTTAAACTCATCTTT.

This clone was found many times. TCRdb assigns this DNA the protein of a much larger clone, which departs from its translation at residue 15; this likely reflects a read error, and the protein shown comes from translating the DNA. This chain links TRDV1 with TRDJ1, with D possibly being TRDD2 (5 bases). The CDR3 is made up of 17 amino acids. Germline CDR1 TSWWSYY, CDR2 QGS. The CDR3 protein is CALGKRITFRASDKPIF. In DNA form, the CDR3 reads TGTGCTCTTGGGAAACGAATCACATTTCGGGCTTCCGATAAACCCATCTTT.

As to this clone: The translation of this DNA and the TCRdb protein of a much larger clone differ at residue 7, probably owing to a read error; the protein shown here is translated from the DNA. This rearrangement joins TRDV1 to TRDJ1, with TRDD3 identical over 8 bases. The CDR3 loop spans 23 amino acids. From germline, CDR1 is TSWWSYY and CDR2 QGS. Losses at the gene ends were 9 bases for V and 2 bases for J; bases not matched to a gene: 35. Here the CDR3 DNA reads TGTGCTCTGCCAGGGGACGCCCCCCTGCCGACCATGGGGGATCCCATCGAGACCGATAAACTCATCTTT. Its translation is CALPGDAPLPTMGDPIETDKLIF.